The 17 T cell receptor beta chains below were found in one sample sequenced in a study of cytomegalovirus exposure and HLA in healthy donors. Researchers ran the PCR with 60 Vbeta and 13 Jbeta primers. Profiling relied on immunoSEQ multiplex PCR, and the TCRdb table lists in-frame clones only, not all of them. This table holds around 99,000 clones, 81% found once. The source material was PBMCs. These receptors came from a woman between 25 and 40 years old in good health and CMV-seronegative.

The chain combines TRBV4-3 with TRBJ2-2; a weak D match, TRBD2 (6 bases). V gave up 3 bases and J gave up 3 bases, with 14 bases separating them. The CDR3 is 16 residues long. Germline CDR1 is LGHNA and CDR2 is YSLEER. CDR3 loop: CASSQGGWGDTGELFF. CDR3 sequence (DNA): TGCGCCAGCAGCCAGGGGGGATGGGGGGACACCGGGGAGCTGTTTTTT.

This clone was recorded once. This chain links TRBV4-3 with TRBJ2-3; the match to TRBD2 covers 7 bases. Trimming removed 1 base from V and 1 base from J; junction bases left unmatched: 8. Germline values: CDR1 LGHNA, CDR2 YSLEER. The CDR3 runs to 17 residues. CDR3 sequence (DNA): TGCGCCAGCAGCCAAGTCACTTCGGGAGGAGGCACAGATACGCAGTATTTT. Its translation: CASSQVTSGGGTDTQYF.

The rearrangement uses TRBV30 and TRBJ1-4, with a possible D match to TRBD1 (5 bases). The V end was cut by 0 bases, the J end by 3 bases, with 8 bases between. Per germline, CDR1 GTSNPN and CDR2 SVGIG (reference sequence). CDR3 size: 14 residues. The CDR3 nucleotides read TGTGCCTGGAGTGTTAAGGGGTCTAATGAAAAACTGTTTTTT. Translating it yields CAWSVKGSNEKLFF.

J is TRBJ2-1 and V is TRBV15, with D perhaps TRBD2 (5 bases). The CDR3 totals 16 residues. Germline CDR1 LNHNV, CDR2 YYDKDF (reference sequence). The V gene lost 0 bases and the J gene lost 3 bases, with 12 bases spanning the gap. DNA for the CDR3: TGTGCCACCAGCAGAGAACGAGGGAGCGGCTACAATGAGCAGTTCTTC. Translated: CATSRERGSGYNEQFF.

CDR3 protein: CSVEEVSLGSSYNEQFF. In DNA form, the CDR3 reads TGCAGCGTTGAAGAAGTCTCCCTAGGCAGCTCCTACAATGAGCAGTTCTTC. This chain links TRBV29-1 with TRBJ2-1; D unclear. The CDR3 extends over 17 amino acids. V gave up 0 bases and J gave up 0 bases, with 15 bases separating them. Germline-derived CDR1 and CDR2 are SQVTM and ANQGSEA.

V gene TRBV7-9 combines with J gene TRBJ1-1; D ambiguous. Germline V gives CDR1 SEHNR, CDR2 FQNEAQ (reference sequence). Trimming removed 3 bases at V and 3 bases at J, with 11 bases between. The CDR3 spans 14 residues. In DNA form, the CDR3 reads TGTGCCAGCAGCTTTCGCCTGCGGGACACTGAAGCTTTCTTT. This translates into CASSFRLRDTEAFF.

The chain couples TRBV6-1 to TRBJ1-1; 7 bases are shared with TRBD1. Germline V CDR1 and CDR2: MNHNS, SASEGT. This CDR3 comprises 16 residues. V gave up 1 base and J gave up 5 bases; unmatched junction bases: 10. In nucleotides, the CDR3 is TGTGCCAGCAGTGAAGTAAGGAGGGGGCTAGGGACTGAAGCTTTCTTT. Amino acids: CASSEVRRGLGTEAFF.

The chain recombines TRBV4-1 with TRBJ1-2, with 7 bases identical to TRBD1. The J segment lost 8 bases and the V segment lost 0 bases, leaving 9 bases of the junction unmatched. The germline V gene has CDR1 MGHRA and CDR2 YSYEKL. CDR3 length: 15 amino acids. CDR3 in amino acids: CASSQEPTGAWGYTF. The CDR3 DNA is TGCGCCAGCAGCCAAGAACCCACAGGGGCCTGGGGCTACACCTTC.

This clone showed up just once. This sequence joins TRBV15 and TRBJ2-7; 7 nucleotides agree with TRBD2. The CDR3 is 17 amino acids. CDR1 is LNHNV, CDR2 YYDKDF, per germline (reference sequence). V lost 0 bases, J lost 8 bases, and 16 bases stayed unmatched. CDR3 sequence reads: CATSRDSSGGVREKQYF. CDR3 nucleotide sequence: TGTGCCACCAGCAGAGATTCTAGCGGAGGGGTCAGGGAAAAGCAGTACTTC.

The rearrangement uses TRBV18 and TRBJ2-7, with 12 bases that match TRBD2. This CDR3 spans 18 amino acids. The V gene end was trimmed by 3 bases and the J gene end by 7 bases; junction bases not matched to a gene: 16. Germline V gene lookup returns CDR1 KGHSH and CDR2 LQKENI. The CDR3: CASSPRGLTSGSSREQYF. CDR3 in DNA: TGTGCCAGCTCACCCAGAGGGTTGACTAGCGGGAGCTCACGGGAGCAGTACTTC. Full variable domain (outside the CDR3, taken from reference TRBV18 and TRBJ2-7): NAGVMQNPRHLVRRRGQEARLRCSPMKGHSHVYWYRQLPEEGLKFMVYLQKENIIDESGMPKERFSAEFPKEGPSILRIQQVVRGDSAAYFCASSPRGLTSGSSREQYFGPGTRLTVT.

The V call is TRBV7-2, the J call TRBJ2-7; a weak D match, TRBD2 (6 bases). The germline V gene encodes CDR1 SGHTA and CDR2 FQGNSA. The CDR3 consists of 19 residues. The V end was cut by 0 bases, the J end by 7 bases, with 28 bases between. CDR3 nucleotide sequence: TGTGCCAGCAGCTTAGCGCAGGGACTTGTGGCGGACCCTAGAGGGGAGCAGTACTTC. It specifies CASSLAQGLVADPRGEQYF.

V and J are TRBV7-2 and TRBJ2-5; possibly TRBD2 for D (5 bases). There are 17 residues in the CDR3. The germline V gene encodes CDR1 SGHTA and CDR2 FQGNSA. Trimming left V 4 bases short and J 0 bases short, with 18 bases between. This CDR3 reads CASSWTFQRSYQETQYF. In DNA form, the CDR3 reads TGTGCCAGCAGCTGGACTTTCCAGCGGTCGTACCAAGAGACCCAGTACTTC.

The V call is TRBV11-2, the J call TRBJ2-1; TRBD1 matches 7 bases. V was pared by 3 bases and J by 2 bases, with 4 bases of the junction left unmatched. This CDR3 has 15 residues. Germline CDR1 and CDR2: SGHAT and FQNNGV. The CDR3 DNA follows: TGTGCCAGCAGCTTTGACAGGGTGCCCTACAATGAGCAGTTCTTC. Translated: CASSFDRVPYNEQFF.

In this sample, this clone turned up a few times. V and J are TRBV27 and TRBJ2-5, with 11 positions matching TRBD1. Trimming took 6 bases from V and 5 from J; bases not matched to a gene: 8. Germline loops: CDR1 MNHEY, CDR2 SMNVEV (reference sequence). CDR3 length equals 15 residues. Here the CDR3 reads CASRADRGLGETQYF. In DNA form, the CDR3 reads TGTGCCAGCAGGGCGGACAGGGGGCTAGGGGAGACCCAGTACTTC.

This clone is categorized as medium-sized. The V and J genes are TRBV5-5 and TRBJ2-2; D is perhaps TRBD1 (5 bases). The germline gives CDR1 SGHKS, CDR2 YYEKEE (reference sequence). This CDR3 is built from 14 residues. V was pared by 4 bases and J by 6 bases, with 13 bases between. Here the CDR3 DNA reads TGTGCCAGCAGCCTAGGGGTCGGACCCGGGGAGCTGTTTTTT. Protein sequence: CASSLGVGPGELFF.

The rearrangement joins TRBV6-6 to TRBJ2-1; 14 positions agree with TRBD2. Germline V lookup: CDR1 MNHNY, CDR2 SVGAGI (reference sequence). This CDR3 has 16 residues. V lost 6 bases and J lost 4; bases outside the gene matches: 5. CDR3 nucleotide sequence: TGTGCCAGCAGGCGCGGACTAGCGGGGGGATACAATGAGCAGTTCTTC. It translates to CASRRGLAGGYNEQFF.

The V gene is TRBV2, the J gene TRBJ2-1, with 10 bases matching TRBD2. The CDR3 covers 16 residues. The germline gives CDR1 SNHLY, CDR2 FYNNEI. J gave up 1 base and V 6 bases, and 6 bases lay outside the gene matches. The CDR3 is CASRALAGGSYNEQFF. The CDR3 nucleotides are TGTGCCAGCAGGGCCTTAGCGGGAGGTTCCTACAATGAGCAGTTCTTC. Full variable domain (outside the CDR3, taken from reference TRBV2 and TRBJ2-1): EPEVTQTPSHQVTQMGQEVILRCVPISNHLYFYWYRQILGQKVEFLVSFYNNEISEKSEIFDDQFSVERPDGSNFTLKIRSTKLEDSAMYFCASRALAGGSYNEQFFGPGTRLTVL.